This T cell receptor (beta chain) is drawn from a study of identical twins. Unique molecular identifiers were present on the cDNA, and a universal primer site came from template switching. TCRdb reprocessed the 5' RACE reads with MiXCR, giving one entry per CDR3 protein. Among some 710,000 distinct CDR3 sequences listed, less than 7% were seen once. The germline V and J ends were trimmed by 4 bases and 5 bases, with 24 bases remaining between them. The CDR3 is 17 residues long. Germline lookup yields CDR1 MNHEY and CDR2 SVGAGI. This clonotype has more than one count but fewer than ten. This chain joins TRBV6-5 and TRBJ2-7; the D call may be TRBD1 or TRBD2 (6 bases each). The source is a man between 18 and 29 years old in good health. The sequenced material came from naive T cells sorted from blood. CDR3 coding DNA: TGTGCCAGCAGTTTAGGGGGGAGGATAGCGGCCCGGAACGAGCAGTACTTC. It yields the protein CASSLGGRIAARNEQYF.